What follows are 14 T cell receptor beta chains derived from one specimen sequenced in a study of HIV-infected patients and healthy controls. The repertoire came from unfractionated whole blood and reflected all unsorted peripheral T cells. About 500 ng RNA was reverse transcribed with alpha and beta constant-region primers. Separate chain-specific third strand synthesis with multiplexing indices produced the alpha and beta libraries. TCRdb passed the 5' RACE reads through MiXCR, listing each CDR3 protein once. In the table there are roughly 10,000 distinct CDR3 sequences, around 5.2% of which are singletons. The starting material was blood, obtained before antiretroviral therapy. The receptors here all came from an adult with HIV infection.

In its sample, this clonotype was seen a few times. This chain joins TRBV20-1 and TRBJ2-3; D not resolved. Germline V gene data show CDR1 as DFQATT and CDR2 as SNEGSKA (reference sequence). Trimming took 6 bases from V and 1 from J, leaving 20 bases between them. This CDR3 contains 16 residues. The CDR3 bases are TGCAGTGCCGGATATATAAGCCCTGCGGGCACAGATACGCAGTATTTT. Residues: CSAGYISPAGTDTQYF.

This clonotype was counted at least ten times. The V call is TRBV20-1, the J call TRBJ1-2, with TRBD1 matching 7 bases. Germline V gene sequence: CDR1 DFQATT, CDR2 SNEGSKA (reference sequence). The CDR3 is made up of 14 amino acids. Trimming cost V 5 bases and J 1 base; bases outside gene matches: 7. The CDR3 nucleotides read TGCAGTGCTGAACCGGGACAGAATAACTATGGCTACACCTTC. This encodes CSAEPGQNNYGYTF.

This clonotype has a count of ten or more. V gene TRBV24-1 combines with J gene TRBJ2-5, with TRBD1 identical over 7 bases. This CDR3 region has 14 residues. Looked up from germline, CDR1 is KGHDR and CDR2 is SFDVKD. V shed 4 bases and J 4 bases; nucleotides not matched to a gene: 5. The CDR3 nucleotides are TGTGCCACCAGTGAACAGGGGTTTACAGAGACCCAGTACTTC. It specifies CATSEQGFTETQYF.

This clonotype was seen ten or more times. The rearrangement uses TRBV5-1 and TRBJ1-6; 7 bases match TRBD1. Germline CDR1 reads SGHRS; CDR2 reads YFSETQ. The CDR3 spans 14 residues. J was trimmed by 7 bases and V by 3 bases; bases with no gene match: 4. The CDR3 DNA reads TGCGCCAGCAGCTACCAGGGGGGCAATTCACCCCTCCACTTT. Its protein is CASSYQGGNSPLHF.

In its sample, this clonotype was seen many times. This rearrangement joins TRBV7-8 to TRBJ2-3; D not certain. Looked up from germline, CDR1 is SGHVS and CDR2 is FQNEAQ. Trimming shortened V by 1 base and J by 13 bases, and 21 bases separated the two germline ends. This CDR3 spans 15 amino acids. The CDR3 loop is CASSLGVGLDPAEYF. The CDR3 coding sequence is TGTGCCAGCAGCTTAGGGGTAGGGCTAGATCCGGCGGAGTATTTT.

This clonotype has at least ten counts. The CDR3 reads CASSERGLYEQYF. CDR3 bases: TGCGCCAGCAGTGAGAGGGGGCTCTACGAGCAGTACTTC. V gene TRBV10-1 combines with J gene TRBJ2-7, with 7 bases aligning to TRBD1. This CDR3 has 13 residues. Germline V gene data show CDR1 as WNHNN and CDR2 as SYGVQD (reference sequence). J lost 3 bases, V lost 2 bases, and 1 base had no gene match.

Many counts were recorded for this clonotype. The chain combines TRBV28 with TRBJ2-3, with TRBD1 matching 7 bases. Trimming cost V 1 base and J 0 bases; bases outside gene matches: 1. The V gene's germline CDR1 is MDHEN and CDR2 SYDVKM. The length of the CDR3 is 15 residues. The CDR3 nucleotides are TGTGCCAGCAGTTTATCGGGACAGAGCACAGATACGCAGTATTTT. The encoded protein is CASSLSGQSTDTQYF.

J is TRBJ1-2 and V is TRBV3-1; D gene unclear. CDR1 is LGHDT and CDR2 is YNNKEL in the germline V gene (reference sequence). CDR3 length equals 15 residues. V was trimmed by 0 bases and J by 5 bases, leaving 13 bases between them. This CDR3 is CASSQDRGALYGYTF. The CDR3 DNA sequence: TGTGCCAGCAGCCAAGATCGAGGAGCACTATATGGCTACACCTTC.

This clonotype was detected many times. DNA of the CDR3: TGCAGTGCTAGAGATACGTCCTTAGGCAATCCACTAGCCCTTTACAATGAGCAGTTCTTC. Its protein product is CSARDTSLGNPLALYNEQFF. The chain carries TRBV20-1 and TRBJ2-1; D may be TRBD2 (6 bases). V was shortened by 0 bases and J by 4 bases, with 28 bases between the two germline ends. CDR3 size: 20 residues. From germline, CDR1 is DFQATT and CDR2 SNEGSKA (reference sequence).

This chain links TRBV7-9 with TRBJ2-5; 8 bases agree with TRBD2. CDR3 size: 16 residues. The germline CDR1 and CDR2 sequences are SEHNR and FQNEAQ (reference sequence). The V gene end was trimmed by 5 bases and the J gene end by 4 bases; junction bases not matched to a gene: 12. The CDR3 reads CASSPPLAAPRETQYF. The CDR3 coding sequence is TGTGCCAGCAGCCCCCCACTAGCGGCCCCCAGAGAGACCCAGTACTTC.

In this sample, this clonotype is large (0.1 to 1%). V gene TRBV2 combines with J gene TRBJ2-7; 8 nucleotides line up with TRBD1. This CDR3 region has 14 residues. CDR1 is SNHLY and CDR2 is FYNNEI in the germline V gene. V lost 7 bases and J lost 2; bases outside the gene matches: 7. CDR3 nucleotides: TGTGCCAGCATTTTCGGGACAGGCGCCTACGAGCAGTACTTC. As protein: CASIFGTGAYEQYF.

The sample holds many counts of this clonotype. This chain joins TRBV10-2 and TRBJ2-1, with 9 bases that match TRBD2. The CDR3 contains 15 residues. Per the germline V gene, CDR1 is WSHSY and CDR2 is SAAADI. J lost 2 bases, V lost 4 bases, and 3 bases had no gene match. CDR3: CASSVGGGAYNEQFF. The CDR3 DNA is TGCGCCAGCAGTGTGGGCGGGGGGGCCTACAATGAGCAGTTCTTC.

This clonotype was counted at least ten times. V is TRBV6-1 and J is TRBJ2-7; 12 bases agree with TRBD2. From germline, CDR1 is MNHNS and CDR2 SASEGT. CDR3 length equals 15 residues. With 6 bases clipped from V and 6 bases from J, the junction kept 9 bases outside the gene matches. CDR3 in DNA: TGTGCCAGCAGGGGGACTAGCGGGTATTTAGGCGAGCAGTACTTC. It yields the protein CASRGTSGYLGEQYF.

A few counts support this clonotype. This chain uses TRBV20-1 with TRBJ2-1; D is perhaps TRBD2 (6 bases). The CDR3 is made up of 16 amino acids. V was shortened by 5 bases and J by 3 bases, with 20 bases between the two germline ends. Per germline, CDR1 DFQATT and CDR2 SNEGSKA (reference sequence). For the CDR3, the DNA is TGCAGTGCTCCGACCCCGGAGGGCCGCATCTACAATGAGCAGTTCTTC. Its translation is CSAPTPEGRIYNEQFF.